Shown below are 5 T cell receptor beta chains from a single sample sequenced in a study of blood T cell repertoires in COVID-19. The data were produced by immunoSEQ multiplex PCR, yet TCRdb's version contains in-frame clones alone and is incomplete. Of roughly 180,000 clones listed, about 87% are singletons. Sequencing used peripheral blood. The receptors stem from a woman in her thirties with acute or convalescent COVID-19.

The chain has TRBV6-5 and TRBJ2-7, with a possible D match to TRBD2 (5 bases). Trimming left V 11 bases short and J 1 base short, with 9 bases between. Germline V gives CDR1 MNHEY, CDR2 SVGAGI. CDR3 length: 11 amino acids. The CDR3 DNA sequence: TGTGCCGTCCGGGATTCCTACGAGCAGTACTTC. Protein product: CAVRDSYEQYF.

The gene calls are TRBV18 and TRBJ2-5, with TRBD1 matching over 10 bases. With 4 bases clipped from V and 4 bases from J, the junction kept 9 bases outside the gene matches. CDR3 length equals 16 residues. Germline V gene data show CDR1 as KGHSH and CDR2 as LQKENI. This chain's CDR3 is CASSLSTGGLGETQYF. The CDR3 DNA is TGTGCCAGCTCACTGTCGACAGGGGGCTTAGGAGAGACCCAGTACTTC.

The gene calls are TRBV30 and TRBJ1-3; tentatively, D is TRBD1 (6 bases). Germline CDR1 is GTSNPN and CDR2 is SVGIG (reference sequence). CDR3 length: 13 residues. The ends were cut back, 6 bases at V and 0 bases at J, with 9 bases in the middle. CDR3 region: CACGQFSGNTIYF. Here the CDR3 DNA reads TGTGCCTGCGGACAGTTCTCTGGAAACACCATATATTTT.

The gene calls are TRBV4-1 and TRBJ2-2; no reliable D call. The CDR3 length is 12 residues. V shed 6 bases and J shed 4 bases, with 6 bases lying between them. Germline CDR1 is MGHRA and CDR2 is YSYEKL. The chain's CDR3 is CASSPSTGELFF. CDR3 bases: TGCGCCAGCAGTCCCAGCACCGGGGAGCTGTTTTTT.

For the CDR3, the DNA is TGTGCCACCAGCACGGACACTGGAAACACCATATATTTT. This gives the protein CATSTDTGNTIYF. The chain joins TRBV15 to TRBJ1-3; a possible D gene is TRBD1 (5 bases). The CDR3 loop spans 13 amino acids. Germline lookup yields CDR1 LNHNV and CDR2 YYDKDF (reference sequence). Trimming removed 4 bases at V and 2 bases at J, with 6 bases between.